Following are 10 T cell receptor beta chains from one sample sequenced in a study of blood T cell repertoires in COVID-19. Assay used: immunoSEQ multiplex PCR; TCRdb lists only in-frame clones, some missing. The top ten clones hold 1.5% to 2% of a sample with approximately 98,000 clones, less than 75% of them seen once. Sequencing was carried out using peripheral blood. The source of these receptors is a middle-aged woman with acute or convalescent COVID-19.

V gene TRBV7-9 combines with J gene TRBJ1-6; 9 bases agree with TRBD1. The germline gives CDR1 SEHNR, CDR2 FQNEAQ (reference sequence). There are 15 residues in the CDR3. Unmatched junction bases numbered 7, after V lost 4 bases and J lost 9 bases. Written as DNA, the CDR3 is TGTGCCAGCAGCTCACCGGGACAGGGACGTTCACCCCTCCACTTT. Translating it yields CASSSPGQGRSPLHF.

The gene calls are TRBV15 and TRBJ2-5, with TRBD1 matching 7 bases. Germline CDR1 LNHNV, CDR2 YYDKDF (reference sequence). The CDR3 sequence is 13 residues long. The junction had 2 bases not matched to a gene; V was cut back by 2 bases and J by 5 bases. The CDR3 loop is CATSRRDSETQYF. CDR3 nucleotides: TGTGCCACCAGCAGACGGGACAGCGAGACCCAGTACTTC.

This clone was counted between two and nine times. This chain links TRBV7-9 with TRBJ2-7, with a possible D match to TRBD2 (7 bases). This CDR3 is built from 17 residues. V lost 3 bases and J lost 1, with 19 bases in between. Germline assignment: CDR1 SEHNR and CDR2 FQNEAQ (reference sequence). In DNA form, the CDR3 reads TGTGCCAGCAGCTTCCCTCCAACAGGGAGGGGATCCTACGAGCAGTACTTC. This codes for CASSFPPTGRGSYEQYF.

J is TRBJ2-2 and V is TRBV13, with TRBD2 as a possible D gene (5 bases). The germline gives CDR1 PRHDT, CDR2 FYEKMQ (reference sequence). V shed 8 bases and J shed 4 bases, with 17 bases lying between them. There are 15 residues in the CDR3. The CDR3 DNA follows: TGTGCCAGCTCCCGAGGGAAGGGCGGCACCGGGGAGCTGTTTTTT. Protein product: CASSRGKGGTGELFF.

The chain links TRBV7-3 to TRBJ2-1, with 12 bases aligning to TRBD2. CDR3 size: 16 residues. CDR1 and CDR2 (germline): SGHTA, FQGTGA. V lost 5 bases to trimming and J lost 7 bases; unmatched junction nucleotides: 9. The CDR3 sequence: CASSRWASGGANEQFF. The CDR3, as DNA: TGTGCCAGCAGCCGATGGGCTAGCGGGGGGGCTAATGAGCAGTTCTTC.

This chain links TRBV5-4 with TRBJ1-6; weak D call: TRBD1 (6 bases). This CDR3 is 14 amino acids long. V was clipped by 0 bases and J by 8 bases, with 9 bases between them. Germline values: CDR1 SGHNT, CDR2 YYREEE (reference sequence). DNA for the CDR3: TGTGCCAGCAGCTTGGGAGGGGGAGATTCACCCCTCCACTTT. This translates into CASSLGGGDSPLHF.

The V and J genes are TRBV6-6 and TRBJ1-4, with TRBD1 as a possible D gene (5 bases). The CDR3 contains 16 residues. Germline V gene data show CDR1 as MNHNY and CDR2 as SVGAGI (reference sequence). The germline V and J ends were trimmed by 4 bases and 4 bases, with 16 bases remaining between them. The CDR3 region is CASSSSFRQLNEKLFF. CDR3 in DNA: TGTGCCAGCAGTTCCTCCTTTCGACAGCTTAATGAAAAACTGTTTTTT.

This sequence joins TRBV5-1 and TRBJ2-1; 10 bases line up with TRBD1. V trimming: 4 bases; J trimming: 3 bases; junction bases outside the gene matches: 4. This CDR3 is 15 amino acids long. The germline V gene has CDR1 SGHRS and CDR2 YFSETQ. The CDR3 DNA reads TGCGCCAGCAGCGGGACAGGGGACGGCTACAATGAGCAGTTCTTC. Protein: CASSGTGDGYNEQFF.

The rearrangement uses TRBV4-3 and TRBJ2-3; TRBD1 might be the D (6 bases). The germline V and J ends were trimmed by 0 bases and 4 bases, with 11 bases remaining between them. The CDR3 is 15 amino acids. Germline V lookup: CDR1 LGHNA, CDR2 YSLEER. This CDR3 reads CASSQETQGPDTQYF. CDR3 nucleotides: TGCGCCAGCAGCCAAGAAACCCAGGGGCCAGATACGCAGTATTTT.

This chain links TRBV7-8 with TRBJ1-1, with D hard to call. The CDR3 covers 14 residues. The V gene's germline CDR1 is SGHVS and CDR2 FQNEAQ. V lost 1 base and J lost 4, with 10 bases in between. The CDR3 DNA reads TGTGCCAGCAGCTTAGGGTACGCGGGCACTGAAGCTTTCTTT. Its protein product is CASSLGYAGTEAFF.